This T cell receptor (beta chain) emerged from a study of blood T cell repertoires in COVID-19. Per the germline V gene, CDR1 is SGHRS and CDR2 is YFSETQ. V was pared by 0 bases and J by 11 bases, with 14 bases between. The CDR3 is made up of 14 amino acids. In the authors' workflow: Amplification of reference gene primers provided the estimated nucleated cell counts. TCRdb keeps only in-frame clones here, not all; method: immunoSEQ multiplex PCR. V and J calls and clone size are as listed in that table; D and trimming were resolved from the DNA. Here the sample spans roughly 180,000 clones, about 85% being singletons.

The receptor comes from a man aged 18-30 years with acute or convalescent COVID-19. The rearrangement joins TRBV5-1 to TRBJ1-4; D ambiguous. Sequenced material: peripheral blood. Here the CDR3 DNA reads TGCGCCAGCAGCTTGGGAAGTCACAGCCCTAAACTGTTTTTT. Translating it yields CASSLGSHSPKLFF. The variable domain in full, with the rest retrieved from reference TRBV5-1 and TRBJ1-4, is KAGVTQTPRYLIKTRGQQVTLSCSPISGHRSVSWYQQTPGQGLQFLFEYFSETQRNKGNFPGRFSGRQFSNSRSEMNVSTLELGDSALYLCASSLGSHSPKLFFGSGTQLSVL.